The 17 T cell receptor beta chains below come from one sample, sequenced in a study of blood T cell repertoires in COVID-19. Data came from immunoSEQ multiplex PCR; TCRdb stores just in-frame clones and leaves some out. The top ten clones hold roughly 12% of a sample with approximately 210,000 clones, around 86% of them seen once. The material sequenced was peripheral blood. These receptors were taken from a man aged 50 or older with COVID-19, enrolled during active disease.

CDR3 protein: CSVHQGAPYEQYF. CDR3 DNA sequence: TGCAGCGTACACCAGGGGGCGCCCTACGAGCAGTACTTC. The chain combines TRBV29-1 with TRBJ2-7; 8 positions agree with TRBD1. CDR3 size: 13 residues. The trim removed 6 bases at V and 2 bases at J, leaving 6 bases unmatched. CDR1 and CDR2 from the germline V gene are SQVTM and ANQGSEA.

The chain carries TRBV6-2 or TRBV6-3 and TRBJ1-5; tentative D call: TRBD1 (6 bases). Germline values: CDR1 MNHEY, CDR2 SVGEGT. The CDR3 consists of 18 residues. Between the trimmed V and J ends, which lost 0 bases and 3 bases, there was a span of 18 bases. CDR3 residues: CASSYSMEWTVLNQPQHF. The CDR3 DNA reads TGTGCCAGCAGTTACTCGATGGAGTGGACAGTACTCAATCAGCCCCAGCATTTT.

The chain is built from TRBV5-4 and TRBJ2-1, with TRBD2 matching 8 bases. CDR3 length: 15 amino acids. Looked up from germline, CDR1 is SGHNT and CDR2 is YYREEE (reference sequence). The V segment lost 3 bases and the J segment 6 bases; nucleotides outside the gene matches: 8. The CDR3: CASSSGRAEPNEQFF. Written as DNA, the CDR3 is TGTGCCAGCAGCTCCGGGAGGGCCGAACCCAATGAGCAGTTCTTC.

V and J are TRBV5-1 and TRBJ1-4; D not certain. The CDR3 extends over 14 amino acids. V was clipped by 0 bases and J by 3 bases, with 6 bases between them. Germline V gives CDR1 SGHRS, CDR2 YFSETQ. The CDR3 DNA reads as TGCGCCAGCAGCTTGGGCGGGGCTAATGAAAAACTGTTTTTT. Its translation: CASSLGGANEKLFF.

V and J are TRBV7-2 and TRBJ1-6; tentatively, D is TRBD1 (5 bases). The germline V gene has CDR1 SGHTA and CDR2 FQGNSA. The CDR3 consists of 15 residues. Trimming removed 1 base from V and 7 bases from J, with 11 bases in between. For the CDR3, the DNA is TGTGCCAGCAGCTTAGGACAGCCAAGAAATTCACCCCTCCACTTT. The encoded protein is CASSLGQPRNSPLHF.

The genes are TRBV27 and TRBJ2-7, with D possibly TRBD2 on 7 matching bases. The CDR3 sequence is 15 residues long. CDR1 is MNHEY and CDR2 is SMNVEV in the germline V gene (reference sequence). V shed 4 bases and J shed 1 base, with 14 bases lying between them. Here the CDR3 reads CASSSQGTISYEQYF. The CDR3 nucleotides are TGTGCCAGCAGTTCCCAGGGGACTATTTCCTACGAGCAGTACTTC.

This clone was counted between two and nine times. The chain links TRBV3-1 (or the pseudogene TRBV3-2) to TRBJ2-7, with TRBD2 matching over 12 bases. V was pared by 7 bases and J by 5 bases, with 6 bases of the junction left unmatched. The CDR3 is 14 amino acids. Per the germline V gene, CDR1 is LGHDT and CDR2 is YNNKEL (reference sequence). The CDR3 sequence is CASTLTSGGHEQYF. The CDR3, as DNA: TGTGCCAGCACTCTGACTAGCGGGGGCCACGAGCAGTACTTC.

In nucleotides, the CDR3 is TGTGCCATCAGACGTGACAGAAACACCGGGGAGCTGTTTTTT. Encoded protein: CAIRRDRNTGELFF. The chain carries TRBV10-3 and TRBJ2-2; possible D gene TRBD1, 5 bases. CDR3 length equals 14 residues. CDR1 is ENHRY and CDR2 is SYGVKD in the germline V gene. The V gene lost 6 bases and the J gene lost 2 bases, with 10 bases spanning the gap.

The CDR3 here is CASSPRGVYEQYF. DNA of the CDR3: TGTGCCAGCAGCCCGCGGGGAGTCTACGAGCAGTACTTC. The chain is built from TRBV7-9 and TRBJ2-7, with D tentatively TRBD2 (6 bases). The V gene lost 5 bases and the J gene lost 3 bases, with 11 bases spanning the gap. Germline-derived CDR1 and CDR2 are SEHNR and FQNEAQ (reference sequence). The CDR3 consists of 13 residues.

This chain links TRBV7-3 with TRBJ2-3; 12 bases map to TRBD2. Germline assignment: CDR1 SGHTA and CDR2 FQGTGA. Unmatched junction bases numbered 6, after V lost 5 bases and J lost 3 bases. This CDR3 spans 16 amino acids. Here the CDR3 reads CASSPSSGGATDTQYF. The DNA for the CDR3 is TGTGCCAGCAGCCCCTCTAGCGGGGGGGCAACAGATACGCAGTATTTT.

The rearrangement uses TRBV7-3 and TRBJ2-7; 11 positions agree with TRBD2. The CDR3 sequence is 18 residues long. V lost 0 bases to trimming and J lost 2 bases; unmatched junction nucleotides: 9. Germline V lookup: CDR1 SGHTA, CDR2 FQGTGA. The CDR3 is CASSLTGATSGGAYEQYF. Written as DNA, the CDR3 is TGTGCCAGCAGCTTAACTGGGGCTACTAGCGGGGGAGCCTACGAGCAGTACTTC.

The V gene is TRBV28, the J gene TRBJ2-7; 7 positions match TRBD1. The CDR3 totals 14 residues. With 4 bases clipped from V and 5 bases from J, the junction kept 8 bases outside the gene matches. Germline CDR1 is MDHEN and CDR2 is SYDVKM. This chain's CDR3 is CASSSTGLLHEQYF. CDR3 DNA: TGTGCCAGCAGTTCGACAGGGCTCCTTCACGAGCAGTACTTC.

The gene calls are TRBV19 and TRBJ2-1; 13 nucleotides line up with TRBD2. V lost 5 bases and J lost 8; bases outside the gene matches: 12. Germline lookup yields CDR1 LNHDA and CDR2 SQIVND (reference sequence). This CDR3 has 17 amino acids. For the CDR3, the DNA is TGTGCCAGTAGTCCTCGACTAGCGGGGGGTATTAGACATGAGCAGTTCTTC. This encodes CASSPRLAGGIRHEQFF.

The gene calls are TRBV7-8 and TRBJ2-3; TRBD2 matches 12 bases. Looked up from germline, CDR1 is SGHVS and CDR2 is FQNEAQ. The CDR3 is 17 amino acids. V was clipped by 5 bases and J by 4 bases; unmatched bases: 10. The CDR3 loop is CASSLQTSGGWSDTQYF. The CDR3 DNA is TGTGCCAGCAGCCTCCAAACTAGCGGGGGGTGGTCAGATACGCAGTATTTT. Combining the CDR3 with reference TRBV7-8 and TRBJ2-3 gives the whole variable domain GAGVSQSPRYKVAKRGQDVALRCDPISGHVSLFWYQQALGQGPEFLTYFQNEAQLDKSGLPSDRFFAERPEGSVSTLKIQRTQQEDSAVYLCASSLQTSGGWSDTQYFGPGTRLTVL.

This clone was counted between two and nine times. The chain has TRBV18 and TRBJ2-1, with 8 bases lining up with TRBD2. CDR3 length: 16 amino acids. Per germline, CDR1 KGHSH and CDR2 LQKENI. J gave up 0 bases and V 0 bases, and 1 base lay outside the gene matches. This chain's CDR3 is CASSPPAGGSYNEQFF. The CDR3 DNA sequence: TGTGCCAGCTCACCACCGGCGGGGGGCTCCTACAATGAGCAGTTCTTC.

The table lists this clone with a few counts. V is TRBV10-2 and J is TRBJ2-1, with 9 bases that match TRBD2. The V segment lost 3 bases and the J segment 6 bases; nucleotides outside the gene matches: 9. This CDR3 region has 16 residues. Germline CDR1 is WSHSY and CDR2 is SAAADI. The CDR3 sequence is CASSDSGTSYPNEQFF. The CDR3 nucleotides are TGCGCCAGCAGTGACTCCGGGACTAGCTATCCCAATGAGCAGTTCTTC.

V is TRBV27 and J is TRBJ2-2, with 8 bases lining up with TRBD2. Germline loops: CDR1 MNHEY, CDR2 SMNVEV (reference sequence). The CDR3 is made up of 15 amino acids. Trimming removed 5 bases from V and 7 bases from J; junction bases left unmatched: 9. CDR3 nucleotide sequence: TGTGCCAGCAGTACCCTCGCGGGAGGATTCGGGGAGCTGTTTTTT. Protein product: CASSTLAGGFGELFF.